These 3 T cell receptor beta chains were sequenced from one sample in a study of vaccination and CD4 T cells after COVID-19. Cultured CD4+ T-cell DNA underwent Oncomine TCR Beta short-read sequencing. TCRdb called the PCR reads again in MiXCR, with one record for every CDR3 protein. The sample lists over 15,000 distinct CDR3 sequences; about 80% were seen once. Their antigens are not known. Treatment defined: approximately 10-day PBMC culture with coronavirus spike peptide pools or control peptides (ViraFEST assay). Sequences were obtained from CD4+ T cells from blood, cultured in vitro. These receptors were obtained from a human donor who had recovered from COVID-19.

This clonotype is deemed large. V and J are TRBV2 and TRBJ2-5, with 15 nucleotides matching TRBD2. This CDR3 is built from 14 residues. V gave up 10 bases and J gave up 7 bases; unmatched junction bases: 7. CDR1 is SNHLY and CDR2 is FYNNEI in the germline V gene. CDR3 DNA: TGTGCCACCGGGACTAGCGGGAGGCGGGGGACCCAGTACTTC. Its protein product is CATGTSGRRGTQYF.

The chain is built from TRBV6-5 and TRBJ2-3; 7 bases are a match to TRBD1. Germline trimming cut 4 bases from V and 5 bases from J; bases unmatched to any gene: 9. This CDR3 is 15 amino acids long. The germline V gene has CDR1 MNHEY and CDR2 SVGAGI. The CDR3 DNA reads as TGTGCCAGCAGTTTCGATCGGCAGGGGGTAGATACGCAGTATTTT. It codes for CASSFDRQGVDTQYF.

The chain carries TRBV27 and TRBJ2-7; 7 bases are shared with TRBD1. Trimming removed 0 bases from V and 0 bases from J; junction bases left unmatched: 8. The CDR3 consists of 17 residues. The germline gives CDR1 MNHEY, CDR2 SMNVEV (reference sequence). CDR3 sequence: CASSLSPRTGASYEQYF. The CDR3, as DNA: TGTGCCAGCAGTTTATCGCCTCGGACAGGCGCCTCCTACGAGCAGTACTTC.